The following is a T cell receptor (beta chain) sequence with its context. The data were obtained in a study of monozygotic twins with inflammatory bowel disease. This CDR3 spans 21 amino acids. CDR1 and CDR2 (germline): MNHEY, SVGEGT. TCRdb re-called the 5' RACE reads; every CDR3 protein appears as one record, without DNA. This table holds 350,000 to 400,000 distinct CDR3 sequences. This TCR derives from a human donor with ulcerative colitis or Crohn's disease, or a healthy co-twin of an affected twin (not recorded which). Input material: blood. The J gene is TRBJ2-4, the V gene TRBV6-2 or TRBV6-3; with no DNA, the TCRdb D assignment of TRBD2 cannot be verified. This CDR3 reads CASSYSRLAGGSPLAKNIQYF.